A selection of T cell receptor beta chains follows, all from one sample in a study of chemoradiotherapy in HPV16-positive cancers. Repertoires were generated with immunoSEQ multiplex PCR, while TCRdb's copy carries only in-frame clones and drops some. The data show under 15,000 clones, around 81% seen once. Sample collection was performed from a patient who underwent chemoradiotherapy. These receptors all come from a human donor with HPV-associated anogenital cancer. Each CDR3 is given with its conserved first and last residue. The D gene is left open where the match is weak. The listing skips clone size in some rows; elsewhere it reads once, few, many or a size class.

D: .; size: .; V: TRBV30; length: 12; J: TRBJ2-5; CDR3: CAWTHSEETQYF; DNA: TGTGCCTGGACTCACAGCGAGGAGACCCAGTACTTC
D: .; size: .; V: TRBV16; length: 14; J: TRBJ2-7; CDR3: CASSLPGWPYEQYF; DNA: TGTGCCAGCAGCCTCCCGGGGTGGCCCTACGAGCAGTACTTC
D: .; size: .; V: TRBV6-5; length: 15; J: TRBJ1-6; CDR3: CASSYSTRDNSPLHF; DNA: TGTGCCAGCAGTTACTCGACACGGGATAATTCACCCCTCCACTTT
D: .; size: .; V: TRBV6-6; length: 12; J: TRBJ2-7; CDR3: CASSWDVVEQYF; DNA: TGTGCCAGCAGTTGGGATGTCGTCGAGCAGTACTTC
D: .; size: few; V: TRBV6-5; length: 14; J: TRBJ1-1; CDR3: CASSDSPTYTEAFF; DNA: TGTGCCAGCAGTGACTCCCCGACATACACTGAAGCTTTCTTT
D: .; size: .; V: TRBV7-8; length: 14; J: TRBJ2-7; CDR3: CASSLGDAGYEQYF; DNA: TGTGCCAGCAGCTTAGGGGACGCAGGCTACGAGCAGTACTTC
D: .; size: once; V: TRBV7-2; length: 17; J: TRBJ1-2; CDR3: CASSRRGGTYTTYGYTF; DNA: TGTGCCAGCAGCCGCCGAGGAGGCACCTATACGACCTATGGCTACACCTTC
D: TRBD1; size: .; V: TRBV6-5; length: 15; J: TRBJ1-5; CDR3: CASSSTTGYNQPQHF; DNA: TGTGCCAGCAGTTCCACGACAGGGTATAACCAGCCCCAGCATTTT
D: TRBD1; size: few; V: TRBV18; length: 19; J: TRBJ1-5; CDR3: CASSLGTGKGVYSNQPQHF; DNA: TGTGCCAGCTCATTAGGGACAGGGAAGGGGGTTTATAGCAATCAGCCCCAGCATTTT
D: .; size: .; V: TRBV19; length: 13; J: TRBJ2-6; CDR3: CASRNSGANVLTF; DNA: TGTGCCAGTAGGAACTCTGGGGCCAACGTCCTGACTTTC
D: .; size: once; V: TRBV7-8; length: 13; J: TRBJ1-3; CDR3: CASRPSSGNTIYF; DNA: TGTGCCAGCAGGCCTTCCTCTGGAAACACCATATATTTT
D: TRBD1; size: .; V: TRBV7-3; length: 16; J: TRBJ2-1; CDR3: CASSWGDRGRGDEQFF; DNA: TGTGCCAGCAGCTGGGGGGACAGGGGGCGCGGGGATGAGCAGTTCTTC
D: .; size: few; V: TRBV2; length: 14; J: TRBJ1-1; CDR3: CASSLTDGMYEAFF; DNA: TGTGCCAGCAGCCTCACTGACGGAATGTATGAAGCTTTCTTT
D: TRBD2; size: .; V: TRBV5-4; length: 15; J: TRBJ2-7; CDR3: CASSLTSGGRPEQYF; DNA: TGTGCCAGCAGCTTGACTAGCGGGGGCCGCCCCGAGCAGTACTTC
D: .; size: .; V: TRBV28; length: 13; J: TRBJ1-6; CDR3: CASQGSGNSPLHF; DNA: TGTGCCAGCCAGGGCTCGGGTAATTCACCCCTCCACTTT
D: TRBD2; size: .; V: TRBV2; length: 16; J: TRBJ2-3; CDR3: CASSELAGGSTDTQYF; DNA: TGTGCCAGCAGTGAACTAGCGGGGGGTAGCACAGATACGCAGTATTTT
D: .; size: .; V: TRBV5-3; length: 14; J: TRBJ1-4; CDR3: CARSLVGGNEKLFF; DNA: TGTGCCAGAAGCTTGGTAGGGGGAAATGAAAAACTGTTTTTT
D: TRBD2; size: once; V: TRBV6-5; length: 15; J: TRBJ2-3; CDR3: CASSYLAGSTDTQYF; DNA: TGTGCCAGCAGTTACCTAGCGGGAAGCACAGATACGCAGTATTTT
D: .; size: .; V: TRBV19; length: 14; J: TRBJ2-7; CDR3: CASSPTQGLFEQYF; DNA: TGTGCCAGTAGTCCAACACAGGGACTCTTCGAGCAGTACTTC
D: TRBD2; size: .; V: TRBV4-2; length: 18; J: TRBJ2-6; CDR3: CASSSSGGGTPGANVLTF; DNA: TGTGCCAGCAGCTCTAGCGGGGGGGGAACCCCTGGGGCCAACGTCCTGACTTTC
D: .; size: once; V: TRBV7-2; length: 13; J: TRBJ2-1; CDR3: CASSRGAPGEQFF; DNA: TGTGCCAGCAGCCGCGGGGCTCCGGGTGAGCAGTTCTTC
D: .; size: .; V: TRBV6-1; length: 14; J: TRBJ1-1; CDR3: CASRRAGATSGAFF; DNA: TGTGCCAGCAGAAGGGCAGGGGCTACGTCTGGGGCTTTCTTT
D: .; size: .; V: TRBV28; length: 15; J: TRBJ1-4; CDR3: CASSLRGLGGEKLFF; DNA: TGTGCCAGCTCTCTTCGGGGCCTGGGGGGTGAAAAACTGTTTTTT
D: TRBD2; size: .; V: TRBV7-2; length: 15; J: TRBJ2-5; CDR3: CASSRGLAGAETQYF; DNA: TGTGCCAGCAGCCGGGGACTAGCGGGGGCCGAGACCCAGTACTTC
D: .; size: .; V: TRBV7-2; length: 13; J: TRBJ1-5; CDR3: CASSLGVSQPQHF; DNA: TGTGCCAGCAGCCTCGGTGTGTCGCAGCCCCAGCATTTT
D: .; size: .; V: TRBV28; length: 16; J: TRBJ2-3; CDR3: CASLGGDQRDTDTQYF; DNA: TGTGCCAGCCTAGGGGGAGACCAACGAGACACAGATACGCAGTATTTT
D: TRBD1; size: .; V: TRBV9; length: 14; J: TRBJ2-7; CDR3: CASSGRQGGYEQYF; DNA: TGTGCCAGCAGCGGAAGACAGGGGGGCTACGAGCAGTACTTC
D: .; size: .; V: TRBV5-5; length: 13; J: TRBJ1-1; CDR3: CATRREVRTEAFF; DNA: TGTGCCACCCGACGGGAGGTGCGGACTGAAGCTTTCTTT
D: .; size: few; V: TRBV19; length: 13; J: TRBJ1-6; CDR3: CASSDTGDSPLHF; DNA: TGTGCCAGTAGTGATACCGGTGATTCACCCCTCCACTTT
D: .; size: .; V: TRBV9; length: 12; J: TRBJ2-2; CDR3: CASSVSDGELFF; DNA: TGTGCCAGCAGCGTATCGGACGGGGAGCTGTTTTTT
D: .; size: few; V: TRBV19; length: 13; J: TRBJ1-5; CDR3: CASTWGSNQPQHF; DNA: TGTGCCAGTACCTGGGGCAGCAATCAGCCCCAGCATTTT
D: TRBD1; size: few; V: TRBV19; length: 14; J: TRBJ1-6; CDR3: CASKGQFYNSPLHF; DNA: TGTGCCAGTAAGGGACAGTTCTATAATTCACCCCTCCACTTT
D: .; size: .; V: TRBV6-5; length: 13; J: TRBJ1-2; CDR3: CASSKGVDYGYTF; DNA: TGTGCCAGCAGCAAGGGGGTCGACTATGGCTACACCTTC
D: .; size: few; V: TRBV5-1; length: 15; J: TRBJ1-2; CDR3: CASSPGGGYGYGYTF; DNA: TGCGCCAGCAGCCCGGGGGGGGGCTACGGCTATGGCTACACCTTC
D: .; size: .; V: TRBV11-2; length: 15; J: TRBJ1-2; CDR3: CASSLEGSPFYGYTF; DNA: TGTGCCAGCAGCTTAGAGGGGTCACCTTTCTATGGCTACACCTTC
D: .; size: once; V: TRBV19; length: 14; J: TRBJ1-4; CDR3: CASRSGAESSKLFF; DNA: TGTGCCAGTCGATCGGGGGCTGAGAGCTCAAAACTGTTTTTT
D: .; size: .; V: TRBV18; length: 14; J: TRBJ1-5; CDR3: CAETTGLVSQPQHF; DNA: TGTGCCGAAACGACGGGGTTGGTTTCTCAGCCCCAGCATTTT
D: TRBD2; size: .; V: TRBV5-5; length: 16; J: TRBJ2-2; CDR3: CASSSSGGAEAGELFF; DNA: TGTGCCAGCAGCTCTAGCGGGGGGGCTGAGGCCGGGGAGCTGTTTTTT
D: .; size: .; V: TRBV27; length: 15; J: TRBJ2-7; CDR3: CASSLRPGRSYEQYF; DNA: TGTGCCAGCAGTTTACGTCCGGGACGGAGCTACGAGCAGTACTTC
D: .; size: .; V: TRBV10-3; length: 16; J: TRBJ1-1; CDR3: CAISESYRSSWTEAFF; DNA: TGTGCCATCAGTGAGTCTTACCGCTCCTCGTGGACTGAAGCTTTCTTT
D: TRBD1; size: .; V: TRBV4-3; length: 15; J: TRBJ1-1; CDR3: CASSQEDRAEAEAFF; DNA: TGCGCCAGCAGCCAAGAGGACAGGGCCGAGGCTGAAGCTTTCTTT
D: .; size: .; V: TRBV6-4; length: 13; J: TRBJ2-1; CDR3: CASSPEPLNEQFF; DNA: TGTGCCAGCAGTCCCGAGCCTCTCAATGAGCAGTTCTTC
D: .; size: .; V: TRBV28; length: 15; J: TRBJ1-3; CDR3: CASSPPGPTGNTIYF; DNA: TGTGCCAGCAGCCCTCCCGGGCCTACTGGAAACACCATATATTTT
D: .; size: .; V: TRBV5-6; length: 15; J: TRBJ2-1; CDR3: CASNPGGPVSDEQFF; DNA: TGTGCCAGCAACCCCGGGGGCCCGGTGAGCGATGAGCAGTTCTTC
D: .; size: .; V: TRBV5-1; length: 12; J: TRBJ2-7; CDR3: CASSLQGNEQYF; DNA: TGCGCCAGCAGCCTACAGGGAAACGAGCAGTACTTC
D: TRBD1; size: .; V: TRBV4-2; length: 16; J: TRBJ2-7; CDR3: CASSLRHGQVSYEQYF; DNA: TGTGCCAGCAGCCTAAGGCACGGACAGGTTTCCTACGAGCAGTACTTC